This T cell receptor beta chain was captured in a study of regulatory T cells in long-lasting Graves disease. As for the study in general: With positive TSH receptor antibodies and over 5 years of antithyroid drugs, Graves' disease was considered persistent.

This CDR3 has 15 residues. CDR1 is MDHEN and CDR2 is SYDVKM in the germline V gene. Noted time point: persistent/refractory GD, antithyroid drugs over 5 years with positive TRAb. PBMC-extracted RNA yielded the TCR library. Notes on the study in general: Persistent disease favored TRBV28, TRBJ1-2 and TRBJ2-5.

With iRepertoire HTBI primers and Arm-PCR of CDR3 regions, TCR beta libraries were built. TCRdb reprocessed the multiplex PCR reads via MiXCR and lists one record per CDR3 protein. The data show 420,000 or so distinct CDR3 sequences, with less than 25% seen just once and over 25% held by the top ten. Comments on this clonotype: Its specificity is unknown. Relative to the germline gene, one junction end is altered; a read error may explain this.

The TCR comes from a female donor with Graves disease. Material: peripheral blood mononuclear cells (PBMCs), obtained when the disease was refractory, from a patient treated with antithyroid drugs. V is TRBV28 and J is TRBJ2-6; D is possibly TRBD1 or TRBD2 (6 bases each). CDR3 DNA: TGTGCCAGCAGTCTGGGGGGCTCTGGGGCCATCGTCCTGACTTTC. Its protein is CASSLGGSGAIVLTF. Using reference TRBV28 and TRBJ2-6 for the parts outside the CDR3, the full variable domain is DVKVTQSSRYLVKRTGEKVFLECVQDMDHENMFWYRQDPGLGLRLIYFSYDVKMKEKGDIPEGYSVSREKKERFSLILESASTNQTSMYLCASSLGGSGAIVLTFGAGSRLTVL.